These T cell receptor beta chains were read from a single sample in a study of shared clonotypes between healthy human individuals. Only in-frame clones appear in the TCRdb table, and some are missing; sequencing was by immunoSEQ multiplex PCR. The repertoire has about 2,200,000 clones, approximately 94% of them found once; the top ten carry 1.5% to 2%. Sequencing used naive CD8+ T cells from PBMCs. The receptor set was obtained from a young man in good health. Some clones in this sample may be carry-over from other donors' samples. Both conserved end residues are part of each CDR3. The order of the fields is CDR3 length, J gene, clone size, D gene, V gene, CDR3 protein, CDR3 DNA. D genes are given only for firm matches. Size values are once, few and many counts, or a class for expanded clones, and some rows have none.

16	TRBJ2-7	.	.	TRBV11-3	CASSPHLRDGHYEQYF	TGTGCCAGCAGCCCGCACCTCCGGGACGGTCACTACGAGCAGTACTTC
14	TRBJ2-7	.	.	TRBV9	CASSEALSSYEQYF	TGTGCCAGCAGCGAGGCTTTGAGCTCCTACGAGCAGTACTTC
13	TRBJ1-5	.	.	TRBV27	CASSSQPNQPQHF	TGTGCCAGCAGTTCCCAACCCAATCAGCCCCAGCATTTT
11	TRBJ2-2	.	.	TRBV20-1	CSAATVQGLFF	TGCAGTGCCGCGACGGTTCAGGGGCTGTTTTTT
15	TRBJ2-1	.	TRBD2	TRBV6-5	CASTPGGGGDNEQFF	TGTGCCAGCACCCCCGGGGGGGGTGGGGACAATGAGCAGTTCTTC
17	TRBJ2-2	.	.	TRBV10-3	CAISWSEEGTNTGELFF	TGTGCCATCAGTTGGTCGGAGGAAGGGACGAACACCGGGGAGCTGTTTTTT
11	TRBJ1-1	once	.	TRBV10-2	CASTGGTEAFF	TGCGCCAGCACTGGTGGAACTGAAGCTTTCTTT
11	TRBJ2-5	.	.	TRBV4-1	CASSLSGAQYF	TGCGCCAGCAGCCTCTCGGGGGCCCAGTACTTC
13	TRBJ1-2	.	.	TRBV4-2	CASSQDWRYGYTF	TGTGCCAGCAGCCAAGATTGGAGATATGGCTACACCTTC
15	TRBJ2-1	.	TRBD2	TRBV4-1	CASSQIAGGGNEQFF	TGCGCCAGCAGCCAGATAGCGGGAGGGGGCAATGAGCAGTTCTTC
16	TRBJ1-5	.	TRBD1	TRBV5-1	CASSLGPGGINQPQHF	TGCGCCAGCAGCTTGGGACCAGGGGGGATCAATCAGCCCCAGCATTTT
13	TRBJ2-3	.	.	TRBV11-2	CASSWDPLHTQYF	TGTGCCAGCAGCTGGGACCCCCTGCATACGCAGTATTTT
17	TRBJ2-7	.	.	TRBV7-9	CASSPGRHRALSYEQYF	TGTGCCAGCAGCCCAGGGCGACACAGGGCCCTCTCCTACGAGCAGTACTTC
15	TRBJ1-5	.	TRBD1	TRBV7-6	CASSLDRNADQPQHF	TGTGCCAGCAGCTTGGACAGGAATGCGGATCAGCCCCAGCATTTT